Below are 10 T cell receptor beta chains sequenced from a single sample in a study of blood T cell repertoires in COVID-19. Some clones are missing from TCRdb's copy, which holds only in-frame ones; the method was immunoSEQ multiplex PCR. The sample has roughly 130,000 clones; about 79% are singletons. The sample was peripheral blood. The source is a woman between 45 and 65 years old with acute or convalescent COVID-19.

This chain joins TRBV18 and TRBJ1-5; no reliable D call. The CDR3 has 13 amino acids. With 4 bases removed from V and 4 bases from J, the gap between germline ends came to 8 bases. CDR1 and CDR2 (germline): KGHSH, LQKENI. CDR3: CASSLDGNQPQHF. In DNA form, the CDR3 reads TGTGCCAGCTCACTAGACGGGAATCAGCCCCAGCATTTT.

The chain has TRBV19 and TRBJ1-2; TRBD1 matches at 8 bases. Germline V CDR1 and CDR2: LNHDA, SQIVND (reference sequence). This CDR3 has 13 amino acids. The trim removed 2 bases at V and 7 bases at J, leaving 3 bases unmatched. CDR3 in amino acids: CASSISGGFGYTF. The CDR3 nucleotides read TGTGCCAGTAGTATATCAGGGGGCTTTGGCTACACCTTC.

The V and J genes are TRBV11-2 and TRBJ2-7; TRBD2 is a possible D gene (5 bases). V dropped 5 bases and J dropped 3 bases, with 26 bases sitting between them. The germline CDR1 and CDR2 sequences are SGHAT and FQNNGV. The length of the CDR3 is 18 residues. This chain's CDR3 is CASSNGNPAHNYYYEQYF. The CDR3 DNA reads TGTGCCAGCAGCAACGGGAATCCGGCCCACAACTATTACTACGAGCAGTACTTC.

The V call is TRBV11-3, the J call TRBJ2-3; 12 nucleotides agree with TRBD2. The J segment lost 5 bases and the V segment lost 4 bases, leaving 7 bases of the junction unmatched. The CDR3 has 16 residues. CDR1 and CDR2 (germline): SGHNT, YENEEA. The CDR3: CASSSRTSGAGDTQYF. CDR3 sequence (DNA): TGTGCCAGCAGCTCCCGGACTAGCGGGGCCGGAGATACGCAGTATTTT.

This rearrangement joins TRBV10-3 to TRBJ1-1, with 9 nucleotides matching TRBD1. This CDR3 contains 12 residues. V gave up 11 bases and J gave up 3 bases; unmatched junction bases: 4. The germline V gene has CDR1 ENHRY and CDR2 SYGVKD. The CDR3 is CAHRGQDTEAFF. The CDR3 DNA sequence: TGTGCCCACAGGGGGCAGGACACTGAAGCTTTCTTT.

This clone was recorded a few times. The V and J genes are TRBV5-5 and TRBJ1-3, with D possibly matching TRBD1 (6 bases). Germline CDR1 and CDR2: SGHKS and YYEKEE (reference sequence). This CDR3 is built from 16 residues. V was cut by 0 bases and J by 3 bases, with 13 bases left in between. The CDR3 bases are TGTGCCAGCAGCTTGGGCCAGGGGAAAGGTGGAAACACCATATATTTT. Translation: CASSLGQGKGGNTIYF. The full variable domain, with the rest looked up from reference TRBV5-5 and TRBJ1-3, is DAGVTQSPTHLIKTRGQQVTLRCSPISGHKSVSWYQQVLGQGPQFIFQYYEKEERGRGNFPDRFSARQFPNYSSELNVNALLLGDSALYLCASSLGQGKGGNTIYFGEGSWLTVV.

In nucleotides, the CDR3 is TGTGCCAGCAGTTACAAGGGGGAGACGAGCTATGGCTACACCTTC. It encodes CASSYKGETSYGYTF. V gene TRBV6-5 combines with J gene TRBJ1-2; a weak D match, TRBD1 (6 bases). Trimming shortened V by 2 bases and J by 4 bases, and 14 bases separated the two germline ends. Looked up from germline, CDR1 is MNHEY and CDR2 is SVGAGI. The CDR3 is 15 amino acids.

The chain has TRBV18 and TRBJ1-2; 9 bases are a match to TRBD1. Trimming took 3 bases from V and 4 from J; bases not matched to a gene: 3. The CDR3 loop spans 14 amino acids. Per the germline V gene, CDR1 is KGHSH and CDR2 is LQKENI. CDR3: CASSPGQGFYGYTF. DNA for the CDR3: TGTGCCAGCTCACCGGGACAGGGTTTCTATGGCTACACCTTC.

The genes are TRBV9 and TRBJ1-5, with a tentative D call TRBD1 (6 bases). Germline CDR1 SGDLS, CDR2 YYNGEE. The CDR3 has 15 residues. Trimming cost V 3 bases and J 5 bases, with 15 bases left between them. Here the CDR3 DNA reads TGTGCCAGCAGCGCAACAGGGCGCAATGATCAGCCCCAGCATTTT. It is translated as CASSATGRNDQPQHF. Supplemented by reference TRBV9 and TRBJ1-5, the full variable domain reads DSGVTQTPKHLITATGQRVTLRCSPRSGDLSVYWYQQSLDQGLQFLIQYYNGEERAKGNILERFSAQQFPDLHSELNLSSLELGDSALYFCASSATGRNDQPQHFGDGTRLSIL.

A single count supports this clone. The chain combines TRBV5-8 with TRBJ2-3, with TRBD1 matching over 8 bases. The germline V gene has CDR1 SGHTS and CDR2 YDEGEE. This CDR3 spans 15 amino acids. The J segment lost 4 bases and the V segment lost 2 bases, leaving 6 bases of the junction unmatched. Here the CDR3 reads CASSLKDRDADTQYF. CDR3 coding DNA: TGTGCCAGCAGCTTAAAGGACAGGGACGCAGATACGCAGTATTTT.